Following are 11 T cell receptor beta chains from one sample sequenced in a study of blood T cell repertoires in COVID-19. Using immunoSEQ multiplex PCR, the repertoire was profiled, and TCRdb retains in-frame clones only, with some absent. The sample yields more than 95,000 clones, roughly 92% seen once. The source material was peripheral blood. The receptors shown here come from a man aged 50 to 60 with COVID-19, enrolled during active disease.

V and J are TRBV7-2 and TRBJ2-5; weak D call: TRBD2 (6 bases). The germline CDR1 and CDR2 sequences are SGHTA and FQGNSA. V was clipped by 1 base and J by 4 bases, with 7 bases between them. The CDR3 extends over 13 amino acids. CDR3 in DNA: TGTGCCAGCAGCTTAGGGAGGGGAGAGACCCAGTACTTC. Residues: CASSLGRGETQYF.

The chain recombines TRBV28 with TRBJ1-2; weak D call: TRBD1 (5 bases). Deletions cut 2 bases from V and 8 bases from J, with 15 bases between. Germline V gene sequence: CDR1 MDHEN, CDR2 SYDVKM. The CDR3 is made up of 14 amino acids. For the CDR3, the DNA is TGTGCCAGCAGTTTAGGGGGGGTTCCTACGGGCTACACCTTC. Its protein is CASSLGGVPTGYTF.

This clone came up once. CDR3 nucleotide sequence: TGTGCCAGCAAGCACTCCGGAGGGGGCACAGATACGCAGTATTTT. Amino acid sequence: CASKHSGGGTDTQYF. V and J are TRBV6-5 and TRBJ2-3, with D possibly matching TRBD2 (6 bases). V was cut by 7 bases and J by 1 base, with 15 bases left in between. Germline assignment: CDR1 MNHEY and CDR2 SVGAGI. This CDR3 contains 15 residues.

J is TRBJ2-7 and V is TRBV28, with 9 bases lining up with TRBD2. This CDR3 spans 16 amino acids. With 3 bases clipped from V and 5 bases from J, the junction kept 11 bases outside the gene matches. The germline CDR1 and CDR2 sequences are MDHEN and SYDVKM. CDR3 amino acids: CASSFPTSGTFNEQYF. As DNA, the CDR3 is TGTGCCAGCAGTTTTCCGACTAGCGGAACGTTCAACGAGCAGTACTTC.

This chain joins TRBV7-9 and TRBJ1-4, with D tentatively TRBD1 (5 bases). Germline CDR1 SEHNR, CDR2 FQNEAQ (reference sequence). The CDR3 runs 11 residues. V lost 6 bases and J 10 bases, leaving 9 bases between the germline ends. CDR3: CASSPGGKLFF. The CDR3 bases are TGTGCCAGCAGTCCCGGGGGAAAACTGTTTTTT. Complete variable domain (other parts from reference TRBV7-9 and TRBJ1-4): DTGVSQNPRHKITKRGQNVTFRCDPISEHNRLYWYRQTLGQGPEFLTYFQNEAQLEKSRLLSDRFSAERPKGSFSTLEIQRTEQGDSAMYLCASSPGGKLFFGSGTQLSVL.

The chain links TRBV6-5 to TRBJ1-5; no reliable D call. This CDR3 region has 13 residues. Germline V gene sequence: CDR1 MNHEY, CDR2 SVGAGI. Trimming pared 5 bases from V and 6 bases from J, leaving 11 bases between. Here the CDR3 DNA reads TGTGCCAGCAGTACCGGGTCCGCTCAGCCCCAGCATTTT. Its protein product is CASSTGSAQPQHF.

The chain combines TRBV6-6 with TRBJ2-7, with 8 positions matching TRBD2. This CDR3 has 16 amino acids. Germline CDR1 is MNHNY and CDR2 is SVGAGI (reference sequence). The ends lost 6 bases at V and 3 bases at J; junction bases unmatched: 13. CDR3 amino acids: CASSPGGVGESYEQYF. The DNA for the CDR3 is TGTGCCAGCAGCCCGGGGGGGGTAGGGGAGAGCTACGAGCAGTACTTC.

The chain uses TRBV6-6 and TRBJ2-1; tentatively, D is TRBD2 (5 bases). The CDR3 is made up of 16 amino acids. Trimming removed 6 bases at V and 6 bases at J, with 21 bases between. Per germline, CDR1 MNHNY and CDR2 SVGAGI (reference sequence). The CDR3 loop is CASSPERSPPGNEQFF. As DNA, the CDR3 is TGTGCCAGCAGCCCCGAGCGGTCACCCCCGGGCAATGAGCAGTTCTTC.

The CDR3 DNA reads as TGTGCCAGCAGCCAAGCCGACAGTGGAAACACCATATATTTT. Translated: CASSQADSGNTIYF. The chain combines TRBV3-1 (or the pseudogene TRBV3-2) with TRBJ1-3; the D gene is possibly TRBD1 (5 bases). CDR1 LGHDT and CDR2 YNNKEL come from the germline V gene (reference sequence). CDR3 length equals 14 residues. Trimming cost V 1 base and J 3 bases, with 7 bases left between them.

This clone appeared once. The genes are TRBV5-6 and TRBJ2-7; TRBD2 might be the D (6 bases). The germline V gene encodes CDR1 SGHDT and CDR2 YYEEEE. Trimming took 4 bases from V and 7 from J, leaving 18 bases between them. This CDR3 contains 14 residues. The CDR3 DNA reads as TGTGCCAGCAGCCATGTGGGGGGATGGCGAGAGCAGTACTTC. Its protein product is CASSHVGGWREQYF.

The rearrangement links TRBV19 to TRBJ1-5; TRBD1 matches at 8 bases. The germline V gene encodes CDR1 LNHDA and CDR2 SQIVND (reference sequence). There are 16 residues in the CDR3. With V trimmed by 4 bases and J by 4 bases, 9 bases remained unmatched. Here the CDR3 reads CASSSRRDRGNQPQHF. The CDR3 DNA sequence: TGTGCCAGTAGTAGTCGGCGTGACAGGGGAAATCAGCCCCAGCATTTT. Combining the CDR3 with reference TRBV19 and TRBJ1-5 gives the whole variable domain DGGITQSPKYLFRKEGQNVTLSCEQNLNHDAMYWYRQDPGQGLRLIYYSQIVNDFQKGDIAEGYSVSREKKESFPLTVTSAQKNPTAFYLCASSSRRDRGNQPQHFGDGTRLSIL.